This TCR beta chain is from a study of human T cells and chemical hapten exposure. The wider study: Patients additionally received therapeutic doses of diphenylcyclopropenone on the scalp once a week, and this continued throughout the approximately 26-week study.

From the RACE reads, TCRdb called clonotypes with MiXCR, one entry per CDR3 protein. The sample yields about 110,000 distinct CDR3 sequences, 12% seen once. Germline-derived CDR1 and CDR2 are MNHEY and SVGAGI. The CDR3 contains 16 residues. Trimming stripped 8 bases from V and 0 bases from J, with 18 bases between. This sample's time point: pre-sensitization, week 0. Treatment noted: therapeutic diphenylcyclopropenone sensitization with weekly scalp DPC. The sequencing used whole blood, collected in connection with sensitization to the hapten diphenylcyclopropenone (DPC). This rearrangement joins TRBV6-5 to TRBJ2-3; D is unresolved. The TCR comes from a woman in her 50s with alopecia areata. Some clones in this sample may be carry-over from other donors' samples. CDR3 amino acids: CASGGTTYTSTDTQYF. The DNA of the CDR3 is TGTGCCAGCGGTGGTACCACTTATACTAGCACAGATACGCAGTATTTT.